This T cell receptor (beta chain) stems from a study of PD-1 blockade in classical Hodgkin lymphoma. V lost 3 bases to trimming and J lost 3 bases; unmatched junction nucleotides: 4. Germline V gives CDR1 SGHVS, CDR2 FNYEAQ. This CDR3 is built from 14 residues. As for this clone: Its antigen is not identified.

Study findings and constraints: Similar baseline diversity was found in complete responders and newly diagnosed patients.

Every single patient, without exception, relapsed after autologous stem cell transplantation, and brentuximab vedotin exposure varied. Thawed PBMCs supplied CD8+ T cells via magnetic negative selection. Generated by immunoSEQ multiplex PCR, the TCRdb table keeps only in-frame clones and is missing some. The sample lists about 1,900 clones; almost 85% were seen once. This clonotype originated in a human donor with classical Hodgkin lymphoma. The specimen comprised CD8+ T cells from blood, sampled at baseline. This chain uses TRBV7-6 with TRBJ2-7; 8 bases fit TRBD1. The CDR3 sequence: CASSLQGAGYEQYF. For the CDR3, the DNA is TGTGCCAGCAGCTTGCAGGGGGCTGGCTACGAGCAGTACTTC.